This TCR beta chain emerged from a study of CD8 T cells in ankylosing spondylitis. The germline V and J ends were trimmed by 2 bases and 5 bases, with 12 bases remaining between them. This CDR3 spans 14 amino acids. TCRdb reprocessed the 5' RACE reads with MiXCR, giving one entry per CDR3 protein. The data show 300,000 to 350,000 distinct CDR3 sequences, around 15% seen once. This clonotype was observed many times. Its specificity is not known. Findings of the study overall: Clones linked to disease were reported to show significant enrichment in matched ankylosing spondylitis synovial fluid. Prior work had noted some motif variants in reactive arthritis blood and synovial fluid.

The rearrangement joins TRBV12-3 or TRBV12-4 to TRBJ1-2, with no clear D. The sequence derives from a male donor with ankylosing spondylitis or in good health (not recorded which). Sequenced sample: blood, either unsorted or a sorted T cell fraction (not recorded which). The CDR3 region has the DNA TGTGCCAGCAGTTTAAGGAGGGCGGCATATGGCTACACCTTC. Translation: CASSLRRAAYGYTF.